The TCR beta chain under discussion was sequenced for a study of shared clonotypes between healthy human individuals. Negatively enriched CD4+ T cells were divided by CD45RA into naive and memory. The assay was immunoSEQ multiplex PCR, and TCRdb's table has in-frame clones only and misses some. The data contain 2,500,000 or so clones, over 85% of them singletons. This CDR3 is 17 amino acids long. In germline, CDR1 is SQVTM, CDR2 ANQGSEA. Trimming removed 4 bases from V and 0 bases from J, with 20 bases in between. This TCR derives from a man aged 18 to 30 in good health. Some clones in this sample may be carry-over from other donors' samples. Sequenced input: naive CD4+ T cells from PBMCs. As for subset: CD45RA+ positively selected. The J gene is TRBJ2-3, the V gene TRBV29-1; tentatively, D is TRBD1 or TRBD2 (6 bases each). The CDR3 DNA follows: TGCAGCGTTGGCTACTCGGGCCGGGGGCCGAGCACAGATACGCAGTATTTT. Translated, it gives CSVGYSGRGPSTDTQYF.